Sequencing of this T cell receptor (beta chain) was carried out in a study of cytomegalovirus exposure and HLA in healthy donors. Study-wide points: Most TCRs appeared rarely, but some public TCRs recurred in many donors. Most TCR beta V segments were productive about 90% or about 30% of the time in an earlier analysis.

PCR involved 60 Vbeta and 13 Jbeta primers. Measured with immunoSEQ multiplex PCR; TCRdb has only the in-frame clones, and not every one. Here the sample spans some 120,000 clones, roughly 80% being singletons. Concerning this clone itself: The target antigen is unknown.

This receptor was obtained from a woman between 40 and 50 years old in good health and CMV-seronegative. Specimen: PBMCs.

The CDR3 coding sequence is TGTGCCAGTAGTGTCACCGGGGGACGGGAGCAGTTCTTC. It yields the protein CASSVTGGREQFF. The chain links TRBV19 to TRBJ2-1, with a weak D call TRBD2 (6 bases). The germline V gene encodes CDR1 LNHDA and CDR2 SQIVND (reference sequence). Between the trimmed V and J ends, which lost 5 bases and 10 bases, there was a span of 15 bases. This CDR3 has 13 amino acids.